These T cell receptor beta chains were read from a single sample in a study of shared clonotypes between healthy human individuals. Method: immunoSEQ multiplex PCR; TCRdb's copy keeps in-frame clones and lacks some. The profile shows just over 2,000,000 clones, just under 95% of them singletons. Sequenced: naive CD8+ T cells sorted from blood. The receptors stem from a man between 18 and 35 years old in good health. CDR3s include the opening cysteine and the closing phenylalanine or tryptophan. A D gene is named only where the DNA matches it firmly. Only some rows state a clone size, as once, few, many or a class for expanded clones.

TGTGCCAGCACTCGGGCCCAAAACGAGCAGTTCTTC	CASTRAQNEQFF	TRBV7-9	TRBJ2-1	NA	NA
TGTGCCAGCAGTTACCTCGGCGGGAGGGCAGGTAATGAGCAGTTCTTC	CASSYLGGRAGNEQFF	TRBV6-5	TRBJ2-1	once	TRBD2
TGTGCCAGCAGCTTGGTGGCCGGTGGCTACACCTTC	CASSLVAGGYTF	TRBV5-4	TRBJ1-2	NA	NA
TGTGCCAGCAGCACGACTGACAGCGGGGGGGAAGAGACCCAGTACTTC	CASSTTDSGGEETQYF	TRBV7-9	TRBJ2-5	NA	TRBD2
TGTGCCAGCAGCGACGGGGACTACGAGCAGTACTTC	CASSDGDYEQYF	TRBV7-2	TRBJ2-7	NA	NA
TGTGCCAGCAGCGTAATCCCCCTGGAGGGGGAGCAGTACTTC	CASSVIPLEGEQYF	TRBV9	TRBJ2-7	NA	NA
TGTGCCAGCAGCACACAGGGGGAAATGATGAACACTGAAGCTTTCTTT	CASSTQGEMMNTEAFF	TRBV28	TRBJ1-1	NA	TRBD1
TGTGCCAGCGGTTGGACAGGGGAAGTCTATGGCTACACCTTC	CASGWTGEVYGYTF	TRBV5-6	TRBJ1-2	NA	TRBD1
TGTGCCAGCAGCTTGAGGGCTGCGAACACTGAAGCTTTCTTT	CASSLRAANTEAFF	TRBV7-6	TRBJ1-1	NA	NA
TGTGCCAGCAGCCCCCCAGGAGGGGGCGACACCGGGGAGCTGTTTTTT	CASSPPGGGDTGELFF	TRBV5-8	TRBJ2-2	NA	NA
TGTGCCAGCAGCCACCAGGGGGGCGGTATGAACACTGAAGCTTTCTTT	CASSHQGGGMNTEAFF	TRBV7-9	TRBJ1-1	NA	TRBD1
TGTGCCAGCAGCAGACAGGGGGCGCGAGGTGAAAAACTGTTTTTT	CASSRQGARGEKLFF	TRBV27	TRBJ1-4	once	TRBD1
TGTGCCAGCAGCGGGACAGCGAACACTGAAGCTTTCTTT	CASSGTANTEAFF	TRBV7-9	TRBJ1-1	once	TRBD1
TGTGCCAGCAGTGACTCGAGGGTCGGGGACTCACCCCTCCACTTT	CASSDSRVGDSPLHF	TRBV6-4	TRBJ1-6	NA	NA
TGTGCCAGCAGCCCCCGACAGGGTGGGAACGAGCAGTACTTC	CASSPRQGGNEQYF	TRBV9	TRBJ2-7	NA	TRBD1
TGTGCCAGCATAGGAGGGGTGAGGAATGAGCAGTTCTTC	CASIGGVRNEQFF	TRBV2	TRBJ2-1	once	NA
TGTGCCAGCAGCCTAGGGGTAGTCTACGAGCAGTACTTC	CASSLGVVYEQYF	TRBV28	TRBJ2-7	once	NA
TGTGCCTGGAGTGTCATAAGCTCTGGAAACACCATATATTTT	CAWSVISSGNTIYF	TRBV30	TRBJ1-3	NA	NA
TGTGCCAGCAGCCCTGGACTGCAAAAAGCACACGAGCAGTACTTC	CASSPGLQKAHEQYF	TRBV7-9	TRBJ2-7	NA	NA
TGTGCCAGCAGCTTAGGCCCGTCCAGCTCCTACGAGCAGTACTTC	CASSLGPSSSYEQYF	TRBV7-9	TRBJ2-7	NA	NA
TGTGCCAGCAGCAGAGGGGAGATTTACTACGAGCAGTACTTC	CASSRGEIYYEQYF	TRBV9	TRBJ2-7	once	NA
TGTGCCAGCAGCGTAGGGGTAAGACTAGCGGGGAATGACAATGAGCAGTTCTTC	CASSVGVRLAGNDNEQFF	TRBV9	TRBJ2-1	NA	TRBD2
TGTGCCAGCAGTTTTGCGACCGGGGAGCTGTTTTTT	CASSFATGELFF	TRBV28	TRBJ2-2	NA	NA
TGTGCCAGCAGTTTATACGGGGAGAGAGAGACCCAGTACTTC	CASSLYGERETQYF	TRBV27	TRBJ2-5	NA	NA
TGCAGCGTTGAGTTTGGGGGCTACGAGCAGTACTTC	CSVEFGGYEQYF	TRBV29-1	TRBJ2-7	NA	NA
TGTGCCAGCAGCTCCGGACAGGCGACCTTCTATGGCTACACCTTC	CASSSGQATFYGYTF	TRBV5-6	TRBJ1-2	NA	TRBD1
TGTGCCATCAGTGAAGAGGGTAACCTCTACGAGCAGTACTTC	CAISEEGNLYEQYF	TRBV10-3	TRBJ2-7	NA	NA
TGTGCCAGCAGTGGTTCGGACAGGTTGAACACTGAAGCTTTCTTT	CASSGSDRLNTEAFF	TRBV27	TRBJ1-1	NA	TRBD1
TGTGCCAGCAGCACAACTCTCAAAATGACTAGCGGAGCGGGGGAGCAGTACTTC	CASSTTLKMTSGAGEQYF	TRBV7-9	TRBJ2-7	NA	TRBD2
TGTGCCAGCAGCTTGGGGGGACAGACCTATGGCTACACCTTC	CASSLGGQTYGYTF	TRBV5-4	TRBJ1-2	NA	TRBD1
TGTGCCAGCAGCTTCGGACAGGGAAGTGGAGCAGATACGCAGTATTTT	CASSFGQGSGADTQYF	TRBV7-9	TRBJ2-3	NA	TRBD1
TGTGCCAGCAGCAGCGGGGGGGTTCTCTACAATGAGCAGTTCTTC	CASSSGGVLYNEQFF	TRBV13	TRBJ2-1	NA	TRBD2
TGCGCCAGCAGCGGGGACAGGGGATCTGAAGCTTTCTTT	CASSGDRGSEAFF	TRBV5-1	TRBJ1-1	NA	TRBD1
TGTGCCAGCAGCTCGGGACTAGCGGCAACCCCCTACGAGCAGTACTTC	CASSSGLAATPYEQYF	TRBV11-2	TRBJ2-7	NA	TRBD2
TGTGCCAGCAGGCCCTCTAGCGGGGAATTTAACAATGAGCAGTTCTTC	CASRPSSGEFNNEQFF	TRBV27	TRBJ2-1	NA	TRBD2
TGTGCCAGCGGACAGCATAGCACAGATACGCAGTATTTT	CASGQHSTDTQYF	TRBV6-5	TRBJ2-3	NA	NA
TGTGCCAGCAGTCAGGACAGGGGGCGGAGAGAGACCCAGTACTTC	CASSQDRGRRETQYF	TRBV11-2	TRBJ2-5	NA	TRBD1
TGCGCCAGCAGTGATCGGTTTGGAACTGAAGCTTTCTTT	CASSDRFGTEAFF	TRBV10-1	TRBJ1-1	NA	NA
TGTGCCAGCAGTGAATACGAACTAGCGGGAGGGCCAGATACGCAGTATTTT	CASSEYELAGGPDTQYF	TRBV25-1	TRBJ2-3	NA	TRBD2
TGTGCCAGCGCATCCGGGACTCACTCTGGAAACACCATATATTTT	CASASGTHSGNTIYF	TRBV28	TRBJ1-3	NA	NA
TGTGCCAGCAGCTGGACCTCTGGGGGCAATCAGCCCCAGCATTTT	CASSWTSGGNQPQHF	TRBV27	TRBJ1-5	NA	NA
TGTGCCTGGAGTCCCTACAATGAGCAGTTCTTC	CAWSPYNEQFF	TRBV30	TRBJ2-1	once	NA
TGTGCCAGCTCCTCTGCTGAAGACAAGGACGATACTAGCGGGAGGGCCTGGCAAGAGACCCAGTACTTC	CASSSAEDKDDTSGRAWQETQYF	TRBV28	TRBJ2-5	NA	TRBD2
TGTGCCAGCAGCCCCGGGACAGGGGCCCCGAACACTGAAGCTTTCTTT	CASSPGTGAPNTEAFF	TRBV7-9	TRBJ1-1	NA	TRBD1
TGTGCCTGGAGTGTATCAGGGGGTCAGCCCCAGCATTTT	CAWSVSGGQPQHF	TRBV30	TRBJ1-5	few	TRBD1
TGTGCCAGCGGGACTGAGCCGCGACTAGGCCCAGATACGCAGTATTTT	CASGTEPRLGPDTQYF	TRBV27	TRBJ2-3	NA	NA
TGCGCCAGCAGCCTACCTGGGTTTGGGAGGACTGAAGCTTTCTTT	CASSLPGFGRTEAFF	TRBV4-1	TRBJ1-1	NA	NA
TGTGCCAGCAGTTTGGGGCAGGGTGTGGGCGAGCAGTACTTC	CASSLGQGVGEQYF	TRBV27	TRBJ2-7	NA	NA
TGTGCCAGCAGGGGAGTCAATGAGCAGTTCTTC	CASRGVNEQFF	TRBV9	TRBJ2-1	NA	NA
TGTGCCATCAAAACTGGCAAAACTAGCGCCCCAGATACGCAGTATTTT	CAIKTGKTSAPDTQYF	TRBV10-3	TRBJ2-3	NA	TRBD2
TGTGCCAGCAGTCAAGGCAGGGCCGGAATATACGAGCAGTACTTC	CASSQGRAGIYEQYF	TRBV6-1	TRBJ2-7	NA	NA
TGTGCCAGTAAAAGTAGGGGGCAGGGGAAAGATGTACTGTTTTTT	CASKSRGQGKDVLFF	TRBV19	TRBJ1-4	NA	TRBD1
TGTGCCAGCAGCGCGGGACTAGCGGGGTATGAGCAGTTCTTC	CASSAGLAGYEQFF	TRBV5-6	TRBJ2-1	NA	TRBD2
TGTGCCAGCGCGGGGACTAGCGGGAGAAATGAGCAGTTCTTC	CASAGTSGRNEQFF	TRBV25-1	TRBJ2-1	NA	TRBD2
TGCGCCAGCAGCCCCTCCCCGGGGGAGGTCGGTCAGCCCCAGCATTTT	CASSPSPGEVGQPQHF	TRBV4-1	TRBJ1-5	NA	NA